The text below deals with one TCR beta chain. The germline V gene has CDR1 KGHDR and CDR2 SFDVKD. The CDR3 has 12 amino acids. The trim removed 5 bases at V and 6 bases at J, leaving 3 bases unmatched. Methods used by the authors: Reference gene primer amplification in the assay estimated nucleated cell counts. Method: immunoSEQ multiplex PCR; TCRdb's copy keeps in-frame clones and lacks some. V and J calls and clone size are given by that table; D and trimming were obtained from the DNA. The top ten clones hold roughly 4.9% of a sample with about 130,000 clones, more than 75% of them seen once. This specimen belongs to a study of blood T cell repertoires in COVID-19. Study-level background: Acute and convalescent COVID-19 specimens originated in the United States, Italy and Spain. The analysed material was cDNA or gDNA that came from T cells, B-cell-depleted T cells, or PBMCs.

The J gene is TRBJ2-7, the V gene TRBV24-1; 7 bases fit TRBD1. Sequencing was done on a sample of peripheral blood. This TCR derives from a human donor in a cohort sampled during active COVID-19. The CDR3 loop is CATSAGTVEQYF. In DNA form, the CDR3 reads TGTGCCACCAGTGCGGGGACAGTCGAGCAGTACTTC.